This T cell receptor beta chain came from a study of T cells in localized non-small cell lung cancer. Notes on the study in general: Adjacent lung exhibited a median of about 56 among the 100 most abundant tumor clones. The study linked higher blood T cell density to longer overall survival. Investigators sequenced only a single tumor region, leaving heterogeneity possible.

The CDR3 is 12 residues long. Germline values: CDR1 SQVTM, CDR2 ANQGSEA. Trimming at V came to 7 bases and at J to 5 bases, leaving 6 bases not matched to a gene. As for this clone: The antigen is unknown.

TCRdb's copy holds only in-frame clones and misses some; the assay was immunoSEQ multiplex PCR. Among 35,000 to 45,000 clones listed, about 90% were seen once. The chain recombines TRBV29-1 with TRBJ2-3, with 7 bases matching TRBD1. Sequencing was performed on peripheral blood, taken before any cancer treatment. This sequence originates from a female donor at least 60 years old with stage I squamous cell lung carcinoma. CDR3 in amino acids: CSGGPGGDTQYF. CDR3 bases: TGCAGCGGCGGACCAGGGGGAGATACGCAGTATTTT.